These 11 T cell receptor beta chains originate from one sample sequenced in a study of T cell repertoires in cytomegalovirus infection. One entry per CDR3 protein, called by TCRdb with MiXCR from the reads. The sample shows 150,000 to 200,000 distinct CDR3 sequences, about 28% of them seen only once. The sample comprised PBMCs. The source of these receptors is a human donor in good health (CMV status not recorded). Some clones in this sample may be carry-over from other donors' samples.

V gene TRBV5-6 combines with J gene TRBJ1-3; 8 bases are a match to TRBD1. Per germline, CDR1 SGHDT and CDR2 YYEEEE. The CDR3 spans 15 residues. The V segment lost 2 bases and the J segment 3 bases; nucleotides outside the gene matches: 4. The CDR3 nucleotides are TGTGCCAGCAGCTTCCGGGACAGGAGTGGAAACACCATATATTTT. As protein: CASSFRDRSGNTIYF.

This clonotype has a handful of counts. The CDR3, as DNA: TGCAGTGCTAGAGCGAGCTCTGGAAACACCATATATTTT. It translates to CSARASSGNTIYF. This chain uses TRBV20-1 with TRBJ1-3; D gene ambiguous. V was pared by 1 base and J by 0 bases, with 4 bases between. There are 13 residues in the CDR3. CDR1 and CDR2 from the germline V gene are DFQATT and SNEGSKA (reference sequence).

This rearrangement joins TRBV2 to TRBJ2-3, with TRBD2 as a possible D gene (6 bases). The CDR3 contains 10 residues. Trimming cost V 8 bases and J 7 bases, with 7 bases left between them. Germline V gene lookup returns CDR1 SNHLY and CDR2 FYNNEI. This chain's CDR3 is CASRGYTQYF. CDR3 coding DNA: TGTGCCAGCCGGGGGTATACGCAGTATTTT. The full variable domain, in which reference TRBV2 and TRBJ2-3 provide the parts outside the CDR3, is EPEVTQTPSHQVTQMGQEVILRCVPISNHLYFYWYRQILGQKVEFLVSFYNNEISEKSEIFDDQFSVERPDGSNFTLKIRSTKLEDSAMYFCASRGYTQYFGPGTRLTVL.

The table lists this clonotype with a few counts. The gene calls are TRBV7-8 and TRBJ2-3; D gene uncertain. In germline, CDR1 is SGHVS, CDR2 FQNEAQ. CDR3 length: 12 amino acids. Trimming removed 4 bases at V and 6 bases at J, with 8 bases between. In DNA form, the CDR3 reads TGTGCCAGCAGCTATACATCGGATACGCAGTATTTT. Protein product: CASSYTSDTQYF.

This clonotype appeared many times. The V and J genes are TRBV20-1 and TRBJ2-1, with TRBD1 matching 10 bases. CDR3 size: 15 residues. CDR1 DFQATT and CDR2 SNEGSKA come from the germline V gene (reference sequence). Trimming took 6 bases from V and 5 from J; bases not matched to a gene: 10. This CDR3 is CSALTGQGIHNEQFF. The DNA of the CDR3 is TGCAGTGCCCTAACGGGACAGGGGATCCACAATGAGCAGTTCTTC.

The chain has TRBV12-5 and TRBJ2-7; D is tentatively TRBD1 or TRBD2 (6 bases each). Germline loops: CDR1 LGHNT, CDR2 FRNRAP. This CDR3 is built from 16 residues. V was pared by 3 bases and J by 4 bases, with 19 bases between. The CDR3 here is CASGFPAGGHLYEQYF. In DNA form, the CDR3 reads TGTGCTAGTGGTTTCCCCGCCGGGGGCCACCTATACGAGCAGTACTTC.

V is TRBV6-4 and J is TRBJ2-2; tentatively, D is TRBD1 (5 bases). Germline lookup yields CDR1 MRHNA and CDR2 SNTAGT. Deletions cut 5 bases from V and 4 bases from J, with 11 bases between. CDR3 length equals 14 residues. In DNA, the CDR3 is TGTGCCAGCAGTCAGACAGTGGCCACCGGGGAGCTGTTTTTT. Protein: CASSQTVATGELFF.

The chain is built from TRBV12-3 or TRBV12-4 and TRBJ2-2, with D possibly TRBD1 on 6 matching bases. This CDR3 comprises 14 residues. V lost 4 bases and J lost 2, with 8 bases in between. The CDR3 DNA reads TGTGCCAGCAGTTGGGGGCCTAACACCGGGGAGCTGTTTTTT. Protein sequence: CASSWGPNTGELFF.

The chain recombines TRBV19 with TRBJ2-1; 13 bases align to TRBD2. This CDR3 region has 16 residues. With 5 bases clipped from V and 9 bases from J, the junction kept 10 bases outside the gene matches. The germline CDR1 and CDR2 sequences are LNHDA and SQIVND (reference sequence). CDR3 region: CASSDPGTSGVSEQFF. CDR3 coding DNA: TGTGCCAGTAGTGACCCCGGGACTAGCGGGGTAAGTGAGCAGTTCTTC.

V is TRBV3-1 and J is TRBJ2-7, with 7 positions matching TRBD1. The V gene end was trimmed by 4 bases and the J gene end by 5 bases; junction bases not matched to a gene: 5. Germline V gene sequence: CDR1 LGHDT, CDR2 YNNKEL (reference sequence). The CDR3 sequence is 13 residues long. The CDR3 is CASSLTGTDEQYF. As DNA, the CDR3 is TGTGCCAGCAGCCTGACAGGGACCGACGAGCAGTACTTC.

This clonotype was counted many times. V gene TRBV11-2 combines with J gene TRBJ2-7, with 10 bases identical to TRBD2. The V segment lost 5 bases and the J segment 6 bases; nucleotides outside the gene matches: 7. CDR3 length equals 14 residues. Germline V gene data show CDR1 as SGHAT and CDR2 as FQNNGV. In DNA form, the CDR3 reads TGTGCCAGCAGCCCGAGCGGGGGGGTCTCCGAGCAGTACTTC. Translation gives CASSPSGGVSEQYF.